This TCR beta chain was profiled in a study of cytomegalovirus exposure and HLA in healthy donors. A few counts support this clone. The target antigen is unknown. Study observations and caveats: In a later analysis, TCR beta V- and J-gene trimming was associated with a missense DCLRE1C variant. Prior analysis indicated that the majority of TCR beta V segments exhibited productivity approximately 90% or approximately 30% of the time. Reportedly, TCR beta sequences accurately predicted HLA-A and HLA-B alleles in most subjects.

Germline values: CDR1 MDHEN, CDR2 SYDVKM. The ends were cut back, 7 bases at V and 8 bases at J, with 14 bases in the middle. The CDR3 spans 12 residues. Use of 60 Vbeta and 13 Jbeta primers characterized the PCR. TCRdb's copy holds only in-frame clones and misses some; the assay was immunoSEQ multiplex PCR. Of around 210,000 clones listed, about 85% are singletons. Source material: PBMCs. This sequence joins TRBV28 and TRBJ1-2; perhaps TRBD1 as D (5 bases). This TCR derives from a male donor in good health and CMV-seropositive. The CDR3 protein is CASTIPGKGYTF. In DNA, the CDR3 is TGTGCCAGCACCATTCCAGGGAAAGGCTACACCTTC.